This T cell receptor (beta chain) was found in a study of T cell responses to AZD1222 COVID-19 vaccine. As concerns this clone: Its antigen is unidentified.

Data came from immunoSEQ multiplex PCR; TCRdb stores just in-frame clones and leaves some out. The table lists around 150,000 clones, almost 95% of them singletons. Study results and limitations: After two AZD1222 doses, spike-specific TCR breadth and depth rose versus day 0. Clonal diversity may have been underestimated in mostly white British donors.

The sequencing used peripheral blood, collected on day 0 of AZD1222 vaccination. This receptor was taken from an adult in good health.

CDR3 loop: CASSYPGLRGAGANVLTF. DNA for the CDR3: TGTGCCAGCAGCTATCCGGGACTCCGGGGGGCTGGGGCCAACGTCCTGACTTTC. V is TRBV5-8 and J is TRBJ2-6; 7 nucleotides agree with TRBD2. Germline assignment: CDR1 SGHTS and CDR2 YDEGEE. The V gene end was trimmed by 3 bases and the J gene end by 2 bases; junction bases not matched to a gene: 11. This CDR3 contains 18 residues. Together with reference TRBV5-8 and TRBJ2-6, the CDR3 gives the full variable domain: EAGVTQSPTHLIKTRGQQATLRCSPISGHTSVYWYQQALGLGLQFLLWYDEGEERNRGNFPPRFSGRQFPNYSSELNVNALELEDSALYLCASSYPGLRGAGANVLTFGAGSRLTVL.